This record concerns one T cell receptor (beta chain) sequence. The data were obtained in a study of cytomegalovirus exposure and HLA in healthy donors. CDR1 and CDR2 (germline): MNHNS, SASEGT. Trimming cost V 6 bases and J 1 base; bases outside gene matches: 2. This CDR3 spans 13 amino acids. The PCR used 60 Vbeta and 13 Jbeta primers. Some clones are missing from TCRdb's copy, which holds only in-frame ones; the method was immunoSEQ multiplex PCR. The data hold around 170,000 clones, with 76% observed a single time. The chain combines TRBV6-1 with TRBJ2-5; 7 bases align to TRBD1. The sample comprised PBMCs. The clonotype comes from a man aged 18 to 30 in good health and CMV-seronegative. The CDR3 coding sequence is TGTGCCAGCAGCGACAGGGTCCAAGAGACCCAGTACTTC. Translation: CASSDRVQETQYF.